One sample yielded the 22 T cell receptor beta chains listed below, sequenced in a study of T-cell reconstitution after alpha-beta-depleted transplantation in children. For TCRbeta, the library was prepared with unique molecular identifiers. TCRdb fed the PCR reads into MiXCR, producing one record per CDR3 protein. Counted here are tens of thousands of distinct CDR3 sequences, 15% to 20% occurring once; the ten biggest clones make up approximately 35%. The sequences come from PBMCs, mostly from graft donor cells, collected 60 days after TCRalphabeta/CD19-depleted stem cell transplant. The receptor source for this set is a male patient between 2 and 15 years old who had a stem cell transplant for acute lymphoblastic leukemia, so the T cells may come from the graft donor.

The chain joins TRBV19 to TRBJ2-1; D uncertain. The CDR3 spans 13 residues. Trimming removed 3 bases at V and 4 bases at J, with 7 bases between. Looked up from germline, CDR1 is LNHDA and CDR2 is SQIVND (reference sequence). The chain's CDR3 is CASSIGTYNEQFF. Written as DNA, the CDR3 is TGTGCCAGTAGTATCGGAACATACAATGAGCAGTTCTTC. Using reference TRBV19 and TRBJ2-1 for the parts outside the CDR3, the full variable domain is DGGITQSPKYLFRKEGQNVTLSCEQNLNHDAMYWYRQDPGQGLRLIYYSQIVNDFQKGDIAEGYSVSREKKESFPLTVTSAQKNPTAFYLCASSIGTYNEQFFGPGTRLTVL.

V and J are TRBV10-3 and TRBJ2-7, with 8 bases that match TRBD1. In germline, CDR1 is ENHRY, CDR2 SYGVKD. This CDR3 is built from 14 residues. Trimming removed 2 bases from V and 2 bases from J; junction bases left unmatched: 2. The CDR3 region has the DNA TGTGCCATCAGTGAGCGGACAGGGACCTACGAGCAGTACTTC. Protein: CAISERTGTYEQYF.

This rearrangement joins TRBV6-4 to TRBJ2-2, with 9 bases fitting TRBD2. The CDR3 runs 14 residues. Germline V lookup: CDR1 MRHNA, CDR2 SNTAGT. J lost 6 bases, V lost 8 bases, and 7 bases had no gene match. The CDR3 nucleotides read TGTGCCAGCCCCCGGCGGGGGGGCCCCGGGGAGCTGTTTTTT. As protein: CASPRRGGPGELFF.

The rearrangement joins TRBV27 to TRBJ2-7; D is unresolved. CDR3 size: 13 residues. Germline CDR1 and CDR2: MNHEY and SMNVEV (reference sequence). V dropped 0 bases and J dropped 5 bases, with 8 bases sitting between them. DNA of the CDR3: TGTGCCAGCAGTTTATCGAGAGGACACGAGCAGTACTTC. It codes for CASSLSRGHEQYF.

The chain has TRBV6-1 and TRBJ2-5; tentatively, D is TRBD2 (6 bases). Looked up from germline, CDR1 is MNHNS and CDR2 is SASEGT. The CDR3 covers 15 residues. Deletions cut 8 bases from V and 3 bases from J, with 19 bases between. The CDR3 DNA follows: TGTGCCAGCCACCACCCGGGACTTGTGGAAGAGACCCAGTACTTC. It specifies CASHHPGLVEETQYF.

This clonotype was recorded at least ten times. This chain links TRBV20-1 with TRBJ2-5, with 9 positions matching TRBD2. This CDR3 has 14 amino acids. Germline assignment: CDR1 DFQATT and CDR2 SNEGSKA (reference sequence). The ends lost 3 bases at V and 5 bases at J; junction bases unmatched: 7. CDR3: CSASLLAGGETQYF. DNA of the CDR3: TGCAGTGCTAGTTTACTAGCGGGCGGGGAGACCCAGTACTTC.

This clonotype came up many times. This chain uses TRBV4-1 with TRBJ2-3, with a tentative D call TRBD2 (5 bases). The V and J ends lost 1 base and 1 base respectively, with 6 bases between them. The CDR3 consists of 14 residues. CDR1 MGHRA and CDR2 YSYEKL come from the germline V gene. DNA of the CDR3: TGCGCCAGCAGCCAAGTCGGGGGCACAGATACGCAGTATTTT. Translation: CASSQVGGTDTQYF.

This clonotype was recorded at least ten times. CDR3: CASSGGGSNQPQHF. CDR3 bases: TGTGCCAGCAGTGGAGGAGGGAGCAATCAGCCCCAGCATTTT. J is TRBJ1-5 and V is TRBV12-3 or TRBV12-4, with D unresolved. This CDR3 region has 14 residues. V was pared by 5 bases and J by 1 base, with 9 bases between.

This clonotype turned up a few times. The chain is built from TRBV5-6 and TRBJ2-3, with unresolved D. In germline, CDR1 is SGHDT, CDR2 YYEEEE. This CDR3 comprises 15 residues. Trimming took 0 bases from V and 6 from J, leaving 14 bases between them. CDR3 bases: TGTGCCAGCAGCTTGGAAATCGTCCCCCGGGATACGCAGTATTTT. Translation: CASSLEIVPRDTQYF.

This clonotype was observed at least ten times. The rearrangement links TRBV5-1 to TRBJ2-3; D is unclear. Trimming stripped 1 base from V and 4 bases from J, with 10 bases between. Germline CDR1 reads SGHRS; CDR2 reads YFSETQ. The CDR3 has 14 residues. The CDR3 protein is CASSLTGVPDTQYF. CDR3 in DNA: TGCGCCAGCAGCTTGACGGGTGTCCCAGATACGCAGTATTTT.

This clonotype showed up many times. This chain connects TRBV12-3 or TRBV12-4 to TRBJ2-3; the D gene is possibly TRBD1 (5 bases). This CDR3 contains 17 residues. The V gene lost 3 bases and the J gene lost 1 base, with 17 bases spanning the gap. The CDR3 DNA follows: TGTGCCAGCAGTTTCTCTCTGGCAGGGCCCCGCACAGATACGCAGTATTTT. Protein: CASSFSLAGPRTDTQYF.

There are many counts of this clonotype. The chain uses TRBV30 and TRBJ2-7; tentatively, D is TRBD1 (5 bases). V was pared by 4 bases and J by 0 bases, with 25 bases between. This CDR3 is 18 amino acids long. CDR1 GTSNPN and CDR2 SVGIG come from the germline V gene (reference sequence). The CDR3 loop is CAWNPARVWGDRSYEQYF. The CDR3 DNA reads as TGTGCCTGGAACCCGGCCAGAGTATGGGGCGATCGCTCCTACGAGCAGTACTTC.

This clonotype was seen more than once but under ten times. V and J are TRBV27 and TRBJ2-7; D ambiguous. The germline V and J ends were trimmed by 2 bases and 4 bases, with 15 bases remaining between them. Germline V gives CDR1 MNHEY, CDR2 SMNVEV (reference sequence). The CDR3 has 15 amino acids. The CDR3 sequence is CASSLKLRGWYEQYF. The CDR3, as DNA: TGTGCCAGCAGTTTAAAGTTAAGAGGTTGGTACGAGCAGTACTTC.

The chain has TRBV30 and TRBJ2-1, with unresolved D. This CDR3 contains 15 residues. Trimming removed 4 bases from V and 0 bases from J, with 13 bases in between. Germline-derived CDR1 and CDR2 are GTSNPN and SVGIG (reference sequence). CDR3 nucleotide sequence: TGTGCCTGGAAACCGATCTCGGGCTCCTACAATGAGCAGTTCTTC. Translation gives CAWKPISGSYNEQFF.

In this sample, this clonotype turned up many times. The germline gene is not matched at one end of the junction; a read error may be the cause. This rearrangement joins TRBV3-1 to TRBJ1-1; D is unresolved. CDR1 is LGHDT, CDR2 YNNKEL, per germline (reference sequence). The CDR3 is 13 residues long. The CDR3 region is CATSGFGYTEAFF. Written as DNA, the CDR3 is TGTGCCACCAGCGGTTTCGGCTACACTGAAGCTTTCTTT.

V and J are TRBV4-2 and TRBJ1-2; D remains unclear. Germline CDR1 is LGHNA and CDR2 is YNFKEQ. V gave up 0 bases and J gave up 7 bases, with 6 bases separating them. This CDR3 contains 12 residues. CDR3: CASSQDQGGYTF. CDR3 bases: TGTGCCAGCAGCCAAGATCAAGGTGGCTACACCTTC.

The chain's CDR3 is CASSPPDVARQETQYF. The DNA of the CDR3 is TGTGCCAGCTCACCACCCGACGTGGCACGCCAAGAGACCCAGTACTTC. V is TRBV18 and J is TRBJ2-5; D ambiguous. This CDR3 has 16 residues. Germline assignment: CDR1 KGHSH and CDR2 LQKENI. Trimming removed 0 bases from V and 1 base from J, with 12 bases in between. Using reference TRBV18 and TRBJ2-5 for the parts outside the CDR3, the full variable domain is NAGVMQNPRHLVRRRGQEARLRCSPMKGHSHVYWYRQLPEEGLKFMVYLQKENIIDESGMPKERFSAEFPKEGPSILRIQQVVRGDSAAYFCASSPPDVARQETQYFGPGTRLLVL.

The V and J genes are TRBV20-1 and TRBJ2-4; D unclear. Germline V gene sequence: CDR1 DFQATT, CDR2 SNEGSKA (reference sequence). V lost 3 bases and J lost 0, with 12 bases in between. There are 15 residues in the CDR3. CDR3 in amino acids: CSARVGSLAKNIQYF. As DNA, the CDR3 is TGCAGTGCTAGGGTCGGGTCGTTAGCCAAAAACATTCAGTACTTC.

The chain uses TRBV6-5 and TRBJ2-5, with D hard to call. CDR1 and CDR2 (germline): MNHEY, SVGAGI. The CDR3 length is 15 residues. Trimming stripped 2 bases from V and 4 bases from J, with 14 bases between. CDR3 bases: TGTGCCAGCAGTTACCCCCGCAAGTACTTAGAGACCCAGTACTTC. Translation: CASSYPRKYLETQYF.

The chain joins TRBV13 to TRBJ2-5; 9 nucleotides agree with TRBD1. The CDR3 length is 19 residues. Trimming removed 3 bases from V and 5 bases from J; junction bases left unmatched: 19. The germline gives CDR1 PRHDT, CDR2 FYEKMQ (reference sequence). The CDR3 region has the DNA TGTGCCAGCAGCTTTCCGGGACAGGGTTCGGCTGCCCTCTTGGAGACCCAGTACTTC. The encoded protein is CASSFPGQGSAALLETQYF.

This clonotype was recorded at least ten times. J is TRBJ1-2 and V is TRBV10-3, with 12 positions matching TRBD1. Germline CDR1 ENHRY, CDR2 SYGVKD. The CDR3 has 15 residues. V dropped 3 bases and J dropped 7; count of bases not matched to a gene: 6. The DNA of the CDR3 is TGTGCCATCAGTGAACACCGGGACAGGGGGCTTGGCTACACCTTC. It specifies CAISEHRDRGLGYTF.

Many counts were recorded for this clonotype. This chain joins TRBV2 and TRBJ1-1; D is possibly TRBD1 (5 bases). CDR3 length: 17 amino acids. The germline gives CDR1 SNHLY, CDR2 FYNNEI. The germline V and J ends were trimmed by 0 bases and 1 base, with 15 bases remaining between them. The DNA for the CDR3 is TGTGCCAGCAGTGAAGCGCTAACAGGAGGAGGGAACACTGAAGCTTTCTTT. Residues: CASSEALTGGGNTEAFF. Complete variable domain (other parts from reference TRBV2 and TRBJ1-1): EPEVTQTPSHQVTQMGQEVILRCVPISNHLYFYWYRQILGQKVEFLVSFYNNEISEKSEIFDDQFSVERPDGSNFTLKIRSTKLEDSAMYFCASSEALTGGGNTEAFFGQGTRLTVV.